Listed here is a single TCR beta chain. Its antigen target is currently unknown. Per-base quality was not reported, and no clone a single base away is much larger than it. This record belongs to a study of blood T cell repertoires in COVID-19 (dated by TCRdb to 2019 to 2021). With regard to the full study: Samples covering the acute and convalescent phases of COVID-19 were provided by collaborators in the United States, Italy and Spain. A de-identified subject ID, COVID-19 status, age in years and sex were almost always included in the sample metadata. The material from the prospective study consisted of cDNA or gDNA derived from T cells, B-cell-depleted T cells, or PBMCs. The dataset comprised deeply sampled blood TCRbeta repertoires from subjects exposed to, actively infected with, or recovered from COVID-19. The repertoires were released in a freely available public database meant as a resource for research on the immune response to SARS-CoV-2. HLA class I and class II types, where available, came from metadata supplied by the sample provider rather than from assay-based typing. Samples came from the ongoing ImmuneRACE study (first 160 participants) plus 1,254 subjects from 6 global collaborators. Broad study findings and their caveats: Clinical and demographic metadata were provided uncurated, with the amount varying by source and participant.

Participants in the prospective study were enrolled through a virtual design, were aged about 18 to 100 years, and lived in fewer than 30 United States geographic areas. In the prospective study, cohorts were assigned on the basis of participant-reported clinical history obtained from a screening survey and a study questionnaire. For ImmuneRACE Cohort 3, a participant was defined as recovered based on two consecutive negative NP/OP PCR tests, clearance by a healthcare professional, or resolution of symptoms. Mobile phlebotomists in the prospective study collected whole blood, serum and a nasopharyngeal or oropharyngeal swab from every participant. Participants in the prospective study had the option to provide additional blood draws and questionnaires over an approximately 2-month period. Blood samples from the prospective study were shipped frozen or at room temperature prior to DNA extraction.

The CDR3 covers 11 residues, taking in both the cysteine and the phenylalanine. The retained sequence is limited to the CDR3, 33 bases, with the frame set at the first base. Looking up the germline V gene (reference sequence) yields CDR1 DFQATT and CDR2 SNEGSKA. TCRbeta CDR3 regions were amplified from genomic DNA using the immunoSEQ Assay, a bias-controlled multiplex PCR. Concerning the study's data processing: Within the assay, amplification of reference gene primers was used to estimate how many nucleated cells each sample contained. Sequence reads were collapsed and filtered to measure the absolute abundance of every unique TCRbeta CDR3 rearrangement. For each sample, productive Simpson clonality was calculated as the square root of Simpson's diversity index across productive rearrangements. This immuneACCESS table, as held by TCRdb, lists in-frame sequences with V and J called but not all clones. Of the missing ones, under half trace to an unresolved V gene in checked studies; the others have no known cause. D and trimming come from the DNA, and the V and J calls and clone size come from that table. Counted in this sample were about 390,000 clones; around nine tenths of them appeared once. The ten top clones hold roughly 9.4% of the sample.

The sequence is built from TRBV20-1 and TRBJ2-2; the D region possibly corresponds to TRBD2 (5 bases align). Sequenced: PBMCs or T cells enriched from blood (not recorded which). The receptor was derived from a woman aged 45-59 years who had recovered from COVID-19. CDR3 loop: CSVGVVGELFF. The bases read TGCAGCGTCGGGGTGGTCGGGGAGCTGTTTTTT.